This TCR beta chain was identified during a study of blood T cell repertoires in COVID-19. At the level of the study: COVID-19 samples, acute and convalescent, were from the United States, Italy and Spain. Nucleic acid was either cDNA or gDNA, and it came from T cells, B-cell-depleted T cells, or PBMCs.

The germline gives CDR1 MNHNY, CDR2 SVGAGI (reference sequence). CDR3 length equals 17 residues. V was pared by 5 bases and J by 1 base, with 15 bases between. Per the authors' pipeline: For nucleated cells, counts were estimated from reference gene primer amplification. Profiled with immunoSEQ multiplex PCR; TCRdb holds only in-frame clones, not every one. The V and J calls and clone size were taken over from that table, and D and trimming were inferred from the DNA. Among around 150,000 clones, around four fifths were seen once, and the ten largest hold around a fifth. The sample was peripheral blood. The chain uses TRBV6-6 and TRBJ2-6, with a weak D call TRBD2 (5 bases). The sequence was collected from a woman of 80 years or more with acute or convalescent COVID-19. The CDR3 sequence is CASSPRGRGSGANVLTF. The CDR3 bases are TGTGCCAGCAGTCCCCGGGGTCGGGGTTCTGGGGCCAACGTCCTGACTTTC.